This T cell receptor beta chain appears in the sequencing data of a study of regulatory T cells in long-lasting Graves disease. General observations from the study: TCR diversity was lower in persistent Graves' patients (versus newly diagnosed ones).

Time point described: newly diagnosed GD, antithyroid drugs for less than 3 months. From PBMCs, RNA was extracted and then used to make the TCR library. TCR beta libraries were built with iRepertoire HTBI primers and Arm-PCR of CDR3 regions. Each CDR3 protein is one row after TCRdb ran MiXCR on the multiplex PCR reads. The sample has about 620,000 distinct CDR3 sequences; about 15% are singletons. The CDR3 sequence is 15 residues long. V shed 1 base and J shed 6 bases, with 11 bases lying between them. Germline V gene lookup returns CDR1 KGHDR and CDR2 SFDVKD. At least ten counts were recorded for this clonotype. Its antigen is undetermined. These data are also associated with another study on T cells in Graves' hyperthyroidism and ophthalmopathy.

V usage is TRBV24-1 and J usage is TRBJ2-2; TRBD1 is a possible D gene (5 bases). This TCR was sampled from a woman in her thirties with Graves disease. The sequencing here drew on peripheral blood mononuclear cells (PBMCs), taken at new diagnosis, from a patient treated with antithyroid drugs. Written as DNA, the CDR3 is TGTGCCACCAGTGATTTCAGGGTTGGCGCCGGGGAGCTGTTTTTT. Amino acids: CATSDFRVGAGELFF.